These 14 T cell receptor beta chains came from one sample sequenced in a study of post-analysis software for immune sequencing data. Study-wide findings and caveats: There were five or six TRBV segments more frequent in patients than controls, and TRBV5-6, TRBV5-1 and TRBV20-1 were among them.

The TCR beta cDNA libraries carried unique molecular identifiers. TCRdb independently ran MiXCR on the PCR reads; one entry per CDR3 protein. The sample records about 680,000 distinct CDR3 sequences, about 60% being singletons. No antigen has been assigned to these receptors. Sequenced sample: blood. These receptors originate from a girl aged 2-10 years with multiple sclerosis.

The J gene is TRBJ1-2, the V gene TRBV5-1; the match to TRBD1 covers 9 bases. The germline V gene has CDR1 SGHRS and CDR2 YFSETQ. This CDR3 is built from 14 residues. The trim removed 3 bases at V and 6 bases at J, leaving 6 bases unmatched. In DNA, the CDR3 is TGCGCCAGCAGCTGGACAGGGGCTGGAAATGGCTACACCTTC. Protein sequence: CASSWTGAGNGYTF.

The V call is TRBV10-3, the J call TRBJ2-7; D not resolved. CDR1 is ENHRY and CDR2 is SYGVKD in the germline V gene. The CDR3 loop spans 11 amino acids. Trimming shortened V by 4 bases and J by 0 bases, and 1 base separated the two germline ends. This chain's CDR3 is CAISGSYEQYF. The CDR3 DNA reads TGTGCCATCAGTGGCTCCTACGAGCAGTACTTC.

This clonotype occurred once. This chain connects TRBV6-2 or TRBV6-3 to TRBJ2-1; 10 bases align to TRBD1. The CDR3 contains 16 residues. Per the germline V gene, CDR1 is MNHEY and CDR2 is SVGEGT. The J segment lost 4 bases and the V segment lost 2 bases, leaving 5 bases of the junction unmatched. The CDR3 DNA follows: TGTGCCAGCAGTTACCCCCCGGGACAGGGGTACAATGAGCAGTTCTTC. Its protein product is CASSYPPGQGYNEQFF.

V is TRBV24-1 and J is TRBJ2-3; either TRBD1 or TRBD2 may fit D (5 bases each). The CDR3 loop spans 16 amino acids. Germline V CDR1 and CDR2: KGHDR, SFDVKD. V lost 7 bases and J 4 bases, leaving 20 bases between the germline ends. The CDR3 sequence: CATSGALPEDADTQYF. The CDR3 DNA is TGTGCCACCAGCGGGGCCCTGCCGGAAGACGCAGATACGCAGTATTTT.

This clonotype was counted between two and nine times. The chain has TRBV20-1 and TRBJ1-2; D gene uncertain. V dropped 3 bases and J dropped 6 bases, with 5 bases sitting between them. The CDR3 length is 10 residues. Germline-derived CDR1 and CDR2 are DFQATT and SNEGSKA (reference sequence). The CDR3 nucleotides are TGCAGTGCTAGGGAGGATGGCTACACCTTC. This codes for CSAREDGYTF.

The CDR3 bases are TGTGCCAGCAGTTTCGGAGGGGGCTCCAATGAGCAGTTCTTC. It is translated as CASSFGGGSNEQFF. The rearrangement links TRBV12-3 or TRBV12-4 to TRBJ2-1; the D gene is possibly TRBD1 (7 bases). CDR3 length: 14 amino acids. V shed 3 bases and J shed 6 bases, with 12 bases lying between them.

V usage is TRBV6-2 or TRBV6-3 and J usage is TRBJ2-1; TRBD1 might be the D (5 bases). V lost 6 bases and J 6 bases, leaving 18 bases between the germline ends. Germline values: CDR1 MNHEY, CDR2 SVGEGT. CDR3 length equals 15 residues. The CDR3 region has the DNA TGTGCCAGCAGCCTCCCAGGGCTACGTATCAATGAGCAGTTCTTC. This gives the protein CASSLPGLRINEQFF.

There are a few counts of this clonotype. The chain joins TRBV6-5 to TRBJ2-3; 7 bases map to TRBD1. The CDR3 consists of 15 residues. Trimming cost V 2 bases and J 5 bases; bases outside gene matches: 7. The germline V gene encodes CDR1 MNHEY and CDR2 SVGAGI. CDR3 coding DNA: TGTGCCAGCAGTTACACAGGGGCTGTTAGAGATACGCAGTATTTT. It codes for CASSYTGAVRDTQYF.

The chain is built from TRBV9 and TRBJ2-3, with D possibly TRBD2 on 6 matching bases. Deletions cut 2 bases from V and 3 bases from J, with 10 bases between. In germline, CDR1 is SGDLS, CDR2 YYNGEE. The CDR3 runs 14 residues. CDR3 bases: TGTGCCAGCAGCGTCCGGCTAGCGACAGATACGCAGTATTTT. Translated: CASSVRLATDTQYF.

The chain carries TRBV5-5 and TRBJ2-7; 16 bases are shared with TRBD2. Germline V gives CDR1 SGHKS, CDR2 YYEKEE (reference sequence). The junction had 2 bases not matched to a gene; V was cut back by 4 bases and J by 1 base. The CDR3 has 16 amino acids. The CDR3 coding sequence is TGTGCCAGCAGCAGGGGACTAGCGGGAGGGTCCTACGAGCAGTACTTC. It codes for CASSRGLAGGSYEQYF.

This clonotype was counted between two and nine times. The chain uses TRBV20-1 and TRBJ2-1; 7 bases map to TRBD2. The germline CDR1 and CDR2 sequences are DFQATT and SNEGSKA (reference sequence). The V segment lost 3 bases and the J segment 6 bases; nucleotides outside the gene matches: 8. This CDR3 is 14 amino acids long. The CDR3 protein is CSARVRGRINEQFF. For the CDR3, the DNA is TGCAGTGCTAGGGTCCGCGGGAGAATCAATGAGCAGTTCTTC.

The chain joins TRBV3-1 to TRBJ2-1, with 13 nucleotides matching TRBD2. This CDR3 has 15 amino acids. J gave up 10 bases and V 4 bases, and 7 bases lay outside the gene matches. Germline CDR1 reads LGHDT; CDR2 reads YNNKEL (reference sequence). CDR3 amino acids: CASSPRTSGSWEQFF. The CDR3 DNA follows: TGTGCCAGCAGCCCGAGGACTAGCGGGAGTTGGGAGCAGTTCTTC.

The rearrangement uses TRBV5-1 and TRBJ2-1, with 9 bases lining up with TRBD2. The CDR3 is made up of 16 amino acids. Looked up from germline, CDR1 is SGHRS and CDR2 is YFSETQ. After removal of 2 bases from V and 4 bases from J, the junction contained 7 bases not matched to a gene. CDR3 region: CASSLPTSGPYNEQFF. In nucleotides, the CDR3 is TGCGCCAGCAGCTTACCCACTAGCGGGCCGTACAATGAGCAGTTCTTC.

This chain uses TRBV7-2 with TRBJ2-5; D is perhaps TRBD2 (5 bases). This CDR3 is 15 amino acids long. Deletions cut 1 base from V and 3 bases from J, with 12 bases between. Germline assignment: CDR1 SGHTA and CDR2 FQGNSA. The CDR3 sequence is CASSLGSLEEETQYF. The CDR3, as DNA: TGTGCCAGCAGCTTAGGGTCCCTGGAGGAAGAGACCCAGTACTTC.